This entry lists 22 T cell receptor beta chains sequenced from one sample in a study of cytomegalovirus exposure and HLA in healthy donors. Profiling relied on immunoSEQ multiplex PCR, and the TCRdb table lists in-frame clones only, not all of them. The sample lists over 60,000 clones; approximately 95% were seen once. Sequenced input: PBMCs. These receptors all come from a man younger than 35 in good health and CMV-seronegative.

Regarding this clone: Its ends do not fully match the called genes, so a read error is possible. This chain connects TRBV6-5 to TRBJ1-6; D unclear. The CDR3 has 13 residues. CDR1 and CDR2 (germline): MNHEY, SVGAGI. The CDR3 DNA reads TGTGCCAGCAGTTACTCCGATAATTCACCCCTCCACTTT. Translation gives CASSYSDNSPLHF.

The chain carries TRBV19 and TRBJ2-1; D might be TRBD2 (6 bases). Germline lookup yields CDR1 LNHDA and CDR2 SQIVND (reference sequence). The germline V and J ends were trimmed by 5 bases and 4 bases, with 12 bases remaining between them. The CDR3 has 14 residues. DNA for the CDR3: TGTGCCAGTAGTCCCGGGGGAACTTACAATGAGCAGTTCTTC. Its translation is CASSPGGTYNEQFF.

The chain has TRBV19 and TRBJ2-2; a weak D match, TRBD1 (5 bases). V lost 3 bases to trimming and J lost 1 base, with 12 bases between them. Germline V gene lookup returns CDR1 LNHDA and CDR2 SQIVND (reference sequence). The CDR3 consists of 16 residues. The DNA of the CDR3 is TGTGCCAGTAGTATGGCACAGGTAATGAACACCGGGGAGCTGTTTTTT. Amino acid sequence: CASSMAQVMNTGELFF.

As to this clone: Relative to the germline gene, one junction end is altered; a read error may explain this. The J gene is TRBJ2-7, the V gene TRBV20-1; 7 bases align to TRBD1. The CDR3 has 10 amino acids. Germline CDR1 is DFQATT and CDR2 is SNEGSKA (reference sequence). Here the CDR3 reads CSAGAGTDGF. The CDR3, as DNA: TGCAGTGCTGGAGCCGGGACAGACGGCTTC.

This clone was found once. The gene calls are TRBV19 and TRBJ1-2; the D gene is possibly TRBD1 (5 bases). CDR3 length: 14 residues. Germline assignment: CDR1 LNHDA and CDR2 SQIVND (reference sequence). The germline V and J ends were trimmed by 7 bases and 3 bases, with 15 bases remaining between them. The CDR3 protein is CASTLGLTYYGYTF. In nucleotides, the CDR3 is TGTGCCAGTACCCTGGGACTGACCTACTATGGCTACACCTTC.

The V and J genes are TRBV7-8 and TRBJ1-2, with 7 nucleotides matching TRBD1. This CDR3 has 20 amino acids. Germline-derived CDR1 and CDR2 are SGHVS and FQNEAQ. The junction had 23 bases not matched to a gene; V was cut back by 4 bases and J by 3 bases. CDR3 region: CASSSQPIDRESLVDYGYTF. DNA for the CDR3: TGTGCCAGCAGCTCCCAACCCATTGACAGGGAGTCTTTAGTTGACTATGGCTACACCTTC. Together with reference TRBV7-8 and TRBJ1-2, the CDR3 gives the full variable domain: GAGVSQSPRYKVAKRGQDVALRCDPISGHVSLFWYQQALGQGPEFLTYFQNEAQLDKSGLPSDRFFAERPEGSVSTLKIQRTQQEDSAVYLCASSSQPIDRESLVDYGYTFGSGTRLTVV.

This clone appeared a single time. V is TRBV30 and J is TRBJ1-2; D is perhaps TRBD1 (6 bases). The ends were cut back, 2 bases at V and 4 bases at J, with 17 bases in the middle. The CDR3 totals 15 residues. Germline V gene sequence: CDR1 GTSNPN, CDR2 SVGIG (reference sequence). CDR3 bases: TGTGCCTGGAGTCAACCGGCCGGGGACATCTATGGCTACACCTTC. It encodes CAWSQPAGDIYGYTF.

The V gene is TRBV7-9, the J gene TRBJ2-3; no reliable D call. This CDR3 has 14 amino acids. The germline V gene has CDR1 SEHNR and CDR2 FQNEAQ (reference sequence). Trimming removed 1 base from V and 8 bases from J, with 13 bases in between. CDR3 in DNA: TGTGCCAGCAGCTTAGAAGTTGGTTCCGGTACGCAGTATTTT. This translates into CASSLEVGSGTQYF.

For the CDR3, the DNA is TGTGCCAGCACCCGAAACGGAGAGGGTCAGCCCCAGCATTTT. This sequence encodes CASTRNGEGQPQHF. The J gene is TRBJ1-5, the V gene TRBV7-9; D remains ambiguous. Per germline, CDR1 SEHNR and CDR2 FQNEAQ (reference sequence). The V end was cut by 7 bases, the J end by 6 bases, with 16 bases between. The CDR3 consists of 14 residues.

The chain carries TRBV5-4 and TRBJ2-1, with 9 bases that match TRBD2. Germline loops: CDR1 SGHNT, CDR2 YYREEE (reference sequence). V shed 4 bases, J shed 0 bases, and the junction held 8 bases outside the gene matches. The CDR3 consists of 17 residues. CDR3 DNA: TGTGCCAGCAGCGGAGGACTAGCGCCTCGCTCCTACAATGAGCAGTTCTTC. Its protein is CASSGGLAPRSYNEQFF.

The chain carries TRBV30 and TRBJ1-1; 9 positions match TRBD1. The CDR3 spans 13 residues. From germline, CDR1 is GTSNPN and CDR2 SVGIG (reference sequence). V lost 0 bases, J lost 5 bases, and 1 base stayed unmatched. The CDR3 sequence: CAWSVGTGTEAFF. In nucleotides, the CDR3 is TGTGCCTGGAGTGTAGGGACAGGGACTGAAGCTTTCTTT.

The chain couples TRBV30 to TRBJ1-2; no firm D call. V was trimmed by 0 bases and J by 2 bases, leaving 19 bases between them. CDR1 GTSNPN and CDR2 SVGIG come from the germline V gene (reference sequence). This CDR3 comprises 17 residues. DNA for the CDR3: TGTGCCTGGAGTGTACGGGGTGTGGGCCTGCTGAACTATGGCTACACCTTC. Amino acids: CAWSVRGVGLLNYGYTF.

The rearrangement uses TRBV7-9 and TRBJ2-3; TRBD2 agrees at 9 bases. J was trimmed by 3 bases and V by 2 bases; bases with no gene match: 6. CDR1 SEHNR and CDR2 FQNEAQ come from the germline V gene (reference sequence). The CDR3 length is 16 residues. For the CDR3, the DNA is TGTGCCAGCAGCTTAAGCGGGGGGTTCGGGACAGATACGCAGTATTTT. Translating it yields CASSLSGGFGTDTQYF. The variable domain in full, completed from reference TRBV7-9 and TRBJ2-3, reads DTGVSQNPRHKITKRGQNVTFRCDPISEHNRLYWYRQTLGQGPEFLTYFQNEAQLEKSRLLSDRFSAERPKGSFSTLEIQRTEQGDSAMYLCASSLSGGFGTDTQYFGPGTRLTVL.

J is TRBJ1-6 and V is TRBV5-5, with a possible D match to TRBD1 (5 bases). This CDR3 has 20 residues. CDR1 SGHKS and CDR2 YYEKEE come from the germline V gene (reference sequence). The V and J ends lost 3 bases and 0 bases respectively, with 22 bases between them. Here the CDR3 reads CASSSSVQDSNSSYNSPLHF. CDR3 DNA: TGTGCCAGCAGCTCATCTGTACAGGATTCCAACAGCTCCTATAATTCACCCCTCCACTTT.

This clone appeared once. The V gene is TRBV10-3, the J gene TRBJ1-1; the D gene is possibly TRBD1 (5 bases). V was pared by 6 bases and J by 2 bases, with 10 bases between. This CDR3 comprises 13 residues. Per the germline V gene, CDR1 is ENHRY and CDR2 is SYGVKD. CDR3 DNA sequence: TGTGCCATCAGAGTCAGGGTAAACACTGAAGCTTTCTTT. This sequence encodes CAIRVRVNTEAFF.

The chain combines TRBV19 with TRBJ1-5; 7 bases are a match to TRBD1. CDR3 size: 14 residues. Per the germline V gene, CDR1 is LNHDA and CDR2 is SQIVND (reference sequence). V was pared by 4 bases and J by 4 bases, with 4 bases of the junction left unmatched. The CDR3: CASSTTGSNQPQHF. Here the CDR3 DNA reads TGTGCCAGTAGTACGACAGGGTCAAATCAGCCCCAGCATTTT.

This clone was counted between two and nine times. The same CDR3 arises from other DNA sequences in this sample as well. The gene calls are TRBV19 and TRBJ2-7; perhaps TRBD1 as D (6 bases). Trimming took 9 bases from V and 1 from J, leaving 10 bases between them. Germline-derived CDR1 and CDR2 are LNHDA and SQIVND (reference sequence). The CDR3 runs to 12 residues. The CDR3 nucleotides are TGTGCCAGCTCCGGACAGTCCTACGAGCAGTACTTC. This sequence encodes CASSGQSYEQYF.

The chain employs TRBV4-3 and TRBJ1-2; D is ambiguous. CDR1 is LGHNA and CDR2 is YSLEER in the germline V gene. This CDR3 is built from 13 residues. V lost 5 bases and J 1 base, leaving 8 bases between the germline ends. The CDR3 DNA reads TGCGCCAGCAGCGAATCGGGTAACTATGGCTACACCTTC. It translates to CASSESGNYGYTF.

The chain carries TRBV4-2 and TRBJ2-3; 13 bases line up with TRBD2. Trimming at V came to 4 bases and at J to 4 bases, leaving 2 bases not matched to a gene. CDR3 length: 15 residues. Germline V gives CDR1 LGHNA, CDR2 YNFKEQ. CDR3: CASSPTSGGPDTQYF. CDR3 coding DNA: TGTGCCAGCAGCCCGACTAGCGGGGGGCCAGATACGCAGTATTTT.

This chain uses TRBV5-1 with TRBJ2-5; possibly TRBD1 for D (6 bases). Deletions cut 4 bases from V and 1 base from J, with 14 bases between. There are 15 residues in the CDR3. CDR1 and CDR2 (germline): SGHRS, YFSETQ. The chain's CDR3 is CASSGGLPPQETQYF. The CDR3 bases are TGCGCCAGCAGCGGGGGCCTACCACCCCAAGAGACCCAGTACTTC.

The chain employs TRBV29-1 and TRBJ1-1, with D perhaps TRBD1 (5 bases). The CDR3 has 14 residues. V was clipped by 4 bases and J by 1 base, with 13 bases between them. CDR1 is SQVTM and CDR2 is ANQGSEA in the germline V gene. CDR3 nucleotides: TGCAGCGTTGCTCTCAGGGTCGCGAACACTGAAGCTTTCTTT. This sequence encodes CSVALRVANTEAFF. Filled out from reference TRBV29-1 and TRBJ1-1, the complete variable domain reads SAVISQKPSRDICQRGTSLTIQCQVDSQVTMMFWYRQQPGQSLTLIATANQGSEATYESGFVIDKFPISRPNLTFSTLTVSNMSPEDSSIYLCSVALRVANTEAFFGQGTRLTVV.

V usage is TRBV5-6 and J usage is TRBJ2-7; tentative D call: TRBD2 (6 bases). CDR1 is SGHDT, CDR2 YYEEEE, per germline. Trimming took off 0 bases at V and 3 bases at J, with 10 bases between the two ends. The CDR3 extends over 14 amino acids. The CDR3 loop reads CASSLGGTFYEQYF. For the CDR3, the DNA is TGTGCCAGCAGCTTGGGCGGGACTTTCTACGAGCAGTACTTC. The variable domain in full, completed from reference TRBV5-6 and TRBJ2-7, reads DAGVTQSPTHLIKTRGQQVTLRCSPKSGHDTVSWYQQALGQGPQFIFQYYEEEERQRGNFPDRFSGHQFPNYSSELNVNALLLGDSALYLCASSLGGTFYEQYFGPGTRLTVT.